A single sample gave rise to the 24 T cell receptor beta chains below, sequenced in a study of cytomegalovirus exposure and HLA in healthy donors. Primers: 60 Vbeta forward and 13 Jbeta reverse. Here immunoSEQ multiplex PCR was the method, and the copy in TCRdb shows in-frame clones only, minus some. The table records about 130,000 clones, 75% to 85% of them present only once. The source material was PBMCs. These receptors were collected from a young man in good health and CMV-seropositive.

The chain combines TRBV19 with TRBJ1-5, with 7 bases lining up with TRBD1. This CDR3 is 14 amino acids long. J was trimmed by 3 bases and V by 3 bases; bases with no gene match: 2. Germline CDR1 LNHDA, CDR2 SQIVND (reference sequence). DNA of the CDR3: TGTGCCAGTAGTATCGGGACAGACAATCAGCCCCAGCATTTT. Translated: CASSIGTDNQPQHF.

The chain joins TRBV5-1 to TRBJ2-7, with 8 positions matching TRBD2. Unmatched junction bases numbered 5, after V lost 3 bases and J lost 0 bases. The germline V gene has CDR1 SGHRS and CDR2 YFSETQ. This CDR3 comprises 15 residues. The CDR3 nucleotides read TGCGCCAGCAGCTGGACTAGCTCGGGCTCCTACGAGCAGTACTTC. It encodes CASSWTSSGSYEQYF.

The chain is built from TRBV5-1 and TRBJ2-3, with 15 bases that match TRBD2. The CDR3 is 19 amino acids. The V segment lost 4 bases and the J segment 0 bases; nucleotides outside the gene matches: 9. Germline V gene lookup returns CDR1 SGHRS and CDR2 YFSETQ. In DNA form, the CDR3 reads TGCGCCAGCAGCATGGGACTAGCGGGGGGAAAGACTAGCACAGATACGCAGTATTTT. Translating gives CASSMGLAGGKTSTDTQYF.

The V call is TRBV5-4, the J call TRBJ2-3, with 8 positions matching TRBD1. Trimming at V came to 3 bases and at J to 8 bases, leaving 5 bases not matched to a gene. CDR1 SGHNT and CDR2 YYREEE come from the germline V gene (reference sequence). The CDR3 has 13 amino acids. The DNA for the CDR3 is TGTGCCAGCAGCTCGGACAGGGATTCTACGCAGTATTTT. Translating gives CASSSDRDSTQYF.

V usage is TRBV12-5 and J usage is TRBJ2-5, with a tentative D call TRBD1 (6 bases). The CDR3 runs 21 residues. V gave up 5 bases and J gave up 5 bases, with 36 bases separating them. The germline CDR1 and CDR2 sequences are LGHNT and FRNRAP. This CDR3 reads CASGIRLSGTTPVKNPETQYF. CDR3 in DNA: TGTGCTAGTGGTATCCGACTCTCCGGGACAACTCCCGTCAAGAATCCTGAGACCCAGTACTTC.

This sequence joins TRBV19 and TRBJ2-7; no reliable D call. CDR3 length: 14 amino acids. Per the germline V gene, CDR1 is LNHDA and CDR2 is SQIVND (reference sequence). V was trimmed by 5 bases and J by 2 bases, leaving 13 bases between them. CDR3 protein: CASSPTPGPYEQYF. Written as DNA, the CDR3 is TGTGCCAGTAGTCCCACCCCCGGTCCCTACGAGCAGTACTTC.

The CDR3 protein is CASSFTLRDREEGTEAFF. CDR3 in DNA: TGTGCCAGCAGCTTTACACTGCGGGACAGGGAAGAGGGGACTGAAGCTTTCTTT. The chain uses TRBV7-9 and TRBJ1-1; TRBD1 agrees at 9 bases. The V gene end was trimmed by 3 bases and the J gene end by 5 bases; junction bases not matched to a gene: 16. Per the germline V gene, CDR1 is SEHNR and CDR2 is FQNEAQ (reference sequence). The CDR3 covers 18 residues.

The chain combines TRBV4-1 with TRBJ1-3; D remains unclear. The V end was cut by 7 bases, the J end by 0 bases, with 10 bases between. The CDR3 contains 14 residues. Germline loops: CDR1 MGHRA, CDR2 YSYEKL. The CDR3 DNA follows: TGCGCCAGCAAGAACAGTAGCTCTGGAAACACCATATATTTT. Translated, it gives CASKNSSSGNTIYF.

This chain connects TRBV7-9 to TRBJ2-3; TRBD2 aligns across 10 bases. Unmatched junction bases numbered 9, after V lost 5 bases and J lost 4 bases. Germline values: CDR1 SEHNR, CDR2 FQNEAQ (reference sequence). CDR3 length equals 16 residues. The CDR3 loop reads CASSPGTSEVADTQYF. The DNA of the CDR3 is TGTGCCAGCAGCCCTGGGACTAGCGAAGTTGCAGATACGCAGTATTTT.

The chain employs TRBV4-1 and TRBJ1-5, with D perhaps matching TRBD1 (5 bases). The CDR3 is 15 amino acids. CDR1 MGHRA and CDR2 YSYEKL come from the germline V gene. The V gene lost 3 bases and the J gene lost 7 bases, with 16 bases spanning the gap. DNA of the CDR3: TGCGCCAGCAGCCAGACGGGCGGCAGGGCGCAGCCCCAGCATTTT. Translating it yields CASSQTGGRAQPQHF.

A remark on this clone: Mismatch with germline at one junction end may stem from a read error. The chain carries TRBV7-4 and TRBJ1-2; D gene unclear. Germline assignment: CDR1 SGHVT and CDR2 SQSDAQ. CDR3 length: 8 residues. This CDR3 reads CASSPLEF. The CDR3 coding sequence is TGTGCCAGCAGCCCCCTAGAGTTC.

On this clone itself: Other DNA sequences of this sample code for an identical CDR3. The CDR3 coding sequence is TGTGCCAGCAGTTTAAGGGGGCCCTACGAGCAGTACTTC. Translation gives CASSLRGPYEQYF. The V gene is TRBV27, the J gene TRBJ2-7; 7 bases fit TRBD1. There are 13 residues in the CDR3. Germline loops: CDR1 MNHEY, CDR2 SMNVEV (reference sequence). J gave up 2 bases and V 2 bases, and 0 bases lay outside the gene matches.

The rearrangement uses TRBV29-1 and TRBJ2-3, with 11 bases identical to TRBD2. Germline V CDR1 and CDR2: SQVTM, ANQGSEA. The CDR3 spans 18 residues. With 0 bases clipped from V and 5 bases from J, the junction kept 13 bases outside the gene matches. In DNA form, the CDR3 reads TGCAGCGTTGAAGATCAGGTCCTAATACTAGCGGGGGAAGATACGCAGTATTTT. Translating gives CSVEDQVLILAGEDTQYF.

This clone occurred once. The J gene is TRBJ1-4, the V gene TRBV18; the D gene is possibly TRBD1 (6 bases). The CDR3 has 16 amino acids. Germline-derived CDR1 and CDR2 are KGHSH and LQKENI. Trimming took off 4 bases at V and 8 bases at J, with 20 bases between the two ends. This CDR3 reads CASSLQDSVQGEKLFF. CDR3 bases: TGTGCCAGCTCACTACAGGACAGCGTTCAGGGGGAAAAACTGTTTTTT. The entire variable domain, with the rest obtained from reference TRBV18 and TRBJ1-4, is as follows: NAGVMQNPRHLVRRRGQEARLRCSPMKGHSHVYWYRQLPEEGLKFMVYLQKENIIDESGMPKERFSAEFPKEGPSILRIQQVVRGDSAAYFCASSLQDSVQGEKLFFGSGTQLSVL.

This clone has just a few counts. V gene TRBV5-6 combines with J gene TRBJ2-6, with D possibly TRBD1 on 6 matching bases. The ends were cut back, 2 bases at V and 0 bases at J, with 9 bases in the middle. The CDR3 is 16 amino acids. CDR1 is SGHDT and CDR2 is YYEEEE in the germline V gene. The DNA of the CDR3 is TGTGCCAGCAGCTTAGGACAGAACTCTGGGGCCAACGTCCTGACTTTC. It yields the protein CASSLGQNSGANVLTF.

This rearrangement joins TRBV10-3 to TRBJ2-3; D not resolved. In germline, CDR1 is ENHRY, CDR2 SYGVKD. V lost 8 bases and J lost 4, with 16 bases in between. The CDR3 covers 14 residues. The CDR3 DNA sequence: TGTGCCATCTGTTCAGGCCGTGGATCAGATACGCAGTATTTT. It yields the protein CAICSGRGSDTQYF.

J is TRBJ1-2 and V is TRBV19; no clear D gene. Trimming left V 6 bases short and J 4 bases short, with 15 bases between. This CDR3 contains 14 residues. Per germline, CDR1 LNHDA and CDR2 SQIVND (reference sequence). CDR3 in DNA: TGTGCCAGTAGGGACCCTGGGAGCTTCTATGGCTACACCTTC. Translated: CASRDPGSFYGYTF.

This rearrangement joins TRBV5-6 to TRBJ2-5; the D gene is possibly TRBD1 (6 bases). The end of the DNA aligns better with TRBJ2-7, so the J call may be wrong. Germline V gene sequence: CDR1 SGHDT, CDR2 YYEEEE. CDR3 length: 14 amino acids. CDR3 loop: CASSPEQGTYEQYF. The CDR3 DNA is TGTGCCAGCAGCCCGGAACAGGGTACCTACGAGCAGTACTTC.

The rearrangement links TRBV9 to TRBJ2-1, with 7 bases that match TRBD2. The CDR3 is made up of 14 amino acids. Trimming took 1 base from V and 5 from J; bases not matched to a gene: 3. Per the germline V gene, CDR1 is SGDLS and CDR2 is YYNGEE. In nucleotides, the CDR3 is TGTGCCAGCAGCGTATTGGGGGGGGACAATGAGCAGTTCTTC. Translated: CASSVLGGDNEQFF.

The V and J genes are TRBV5-1 and TRBJ2-5; 8 positions match TRBD2. The junction had 4 bases not matched to a gene; V was cut back by 0 bases and J by 0 bases. Looked up from germline, CDR1 is SGHRS and CDR2 is YFSETQ. This CDR3 region has 16 residues. The CDR3 is CASSLGGGLYQETQYF. CDR3 DNA sequence: TGCGCCAGCAGCTTGGGCGGGGGGCTTTACCAAGAGACCCAGTACTTC.

CDR3 in DNA: TGTGCCAGCAGCCCCTCCCGAGGGTCCCCGTATACTGAAGCTTTCTTT. Translated, it gives CASSPSRGSPYTEAFF. V gene TRBV7-3 combines with J gene TRBJ1-1; no reliable D call. Trimming pared 5 bases from V and 5 bases from J, leaving 21 bases between. Per germline, CDR1 SGHTA and CDR2 FQGTGA. The CDR3 spans 16 residues.

The gene calls are TRBV21-1 and TRBJ1-4. TRBV21-1 has pseudogene status. The CDR3 has 17 residues. The CDR3 coding sequence is TGTGCCAGCAACCCGCGCGGGGTCTGCCCAACTAATGAAAAACTGTTTTTT. Residues: CASNPRGVCPTNEKLFF.

This chain uses TRBV6-1 with TRBJ2-7; TRBD2 agrees at 11 bases. V trimming: 4 bases; J trimming: 3 bases; junction bases outside the gene matches: 8. CDR1 and CDR2 (germline): MNHNS, SASEGT. This CDR3 has 16 residues. CDR3 in amino acids: CASSGTTSGTLYEQYF. In nucleotides, the CDR3 is TGTGCCAGCAGTGGGACGACTAGCGGGACACTCTACGAGCAGTACTTC.

This clone was found a few times. The genes are TRBV2 and TRBJ1-6, with D possibly TRBD1 on 5 matching bases. The length of the CDR3 is 13 residues. V lost 1 base and J lost 14, with 12 bases in between. The germline V gene has CDR1 SNHLY and CDR2 FYNNEI. The CDR3 spells CASSEGGDWSLHF. CDR3 sequence (DNA): TGTGCCAGCAGTGAAGGAGGGGACTGGTCCCTCCACTTT.